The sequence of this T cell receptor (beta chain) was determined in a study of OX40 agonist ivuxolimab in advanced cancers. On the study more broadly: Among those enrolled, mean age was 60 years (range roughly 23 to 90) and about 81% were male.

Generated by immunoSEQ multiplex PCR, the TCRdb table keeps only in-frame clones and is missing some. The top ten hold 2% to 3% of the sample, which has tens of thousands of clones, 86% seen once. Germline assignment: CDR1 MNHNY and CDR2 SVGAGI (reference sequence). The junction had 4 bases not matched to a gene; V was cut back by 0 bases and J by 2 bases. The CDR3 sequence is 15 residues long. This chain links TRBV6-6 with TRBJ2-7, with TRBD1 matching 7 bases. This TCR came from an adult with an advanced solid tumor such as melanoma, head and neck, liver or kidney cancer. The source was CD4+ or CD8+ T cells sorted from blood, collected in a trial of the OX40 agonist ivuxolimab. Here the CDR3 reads CASSYSRQGAYEQYF. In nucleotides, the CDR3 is TGTGCCAGCAGTTACTCGAGACAGGGAGCCTACGAGCAGTACTTC.